This TCR beta chain originates from a study of shared clonotypes between healthy human individuals. Study at large: CD8 memory received one plate per donor, CD8 naive two, CD4 memory three and CD4 naive three.

Each replicate PCR on the sorted subsets used roughly 210 ng DNA (approximately 33,000 T cell genomes). The protocol was immunoSEQ multiplex PCR, while the TCRdb copy is restricted to in-frame clones and leaves out a portion. In the table there are approximately 1,000,000 clones, 75% to 85% of which are singletons. Germline V gene sequence: CDR1 SGHTA, CDR2 FQGNSA. The V and J ends lost 5 bases and 2 bases, in that order; junction bases with no gene match: 9. There are 15 residues in the CDR3. On this clone: Its antigen is not identified.

Notes on the study in general: Clonotype sharing levels among donors were expected to vary with sequencing depth.

The chain is built from TRBV7-2 and TRBJ2-7; 7 nucleotides align to TRBD2. The origin of this receptor is a man between 18 and 35 years old in good health. Some clones in this sample may be carry-over from other donors' samples. Sequenced input: memory CD4+ T cells from PBMCs. Specified subset: CD45RA-negative fraction. CDR3 bases: TGTGCCAGCAGCGCCTGGGCGGGAGCCACCTACGAGCAGTACTTC. Translated, it gives CASSAWAGATYEQYF. The complete variable domain, with remaining parts taken from reference TRBV7-2 and TRBJ2-7, reads GAGVSQSPSNKVTEKGKDVELRCDPISGHTALYWYRQSLGQGLEFLIYFQGNSAPDKSGLPSDRFSAERTGGSVSTLTIQRTQQEDSAVYLCASSAWAGATYEQYFGPGTRLTVT.